The rows below give T cell receptor beta chains drawn from one sample of a study of cytomegalovirus exposure and HLA in healthy donors. Measured with immunoSEQ multiplex PCR; TCRdb has only the in-frame clones, and not every one. The data show roughly 300,000 clones, around 89% seen once. Sequences were obtained from PBMCs. Every receptor here comes from a woman aged 18-30 years in good health and CMV-seronegative. The CDR3 runs from the conserved cysteine through the conserved F or W. The D gene is left open where the match is weak. Not every row has a clone size; where given, it reads once, few, many or a size class.

once	TRBV7-6	TRBJ2-5	-	CASSFAPLQETQYF	TGTGCCAGCAGCTTTGCGCCCCTCCAAGAGACCCAGTACTTC
-	TRBV6-6	TRBJ1-1	-	CASSPQSRRGTEAFF	TGTGCCAGCAGCCCGCAGTCACGGAGGGGCACTGAAGCTTTCTTT
-	TRBV9	TRBJ2-1	TRBD2	CASSLGLAHEQFF	TGTGCCAGCAGCCTTGGACTAGCCCATGAGCAGTTCTTC
-	TRBV5-1	TRBJ2-1	TRBD2	CASSGGTGSGMNNEQFF	TGCGCCAGCAGCGGAGGGACGGGTAGCGGGATGAACAATGAGCAGTTCTTC
-	TRBV7-9	TRBJ1-5	TRBD1	CASSPGTGYNQPQHF	TGTGCCAGCAGCCCCGGGACAGGCTATAATCAGCCCCAGCATTTT
-	TRBV10-3	TRBJ2-2	-	CAISEIGRKPTGELFF	TGTGCCATCAGTGAGATAGGCAGGAAGCCCACCGGGGAGCTGTTTTTT
-	TRBV12-2	TRBJ2-3	-	CASRLGGPSTDTQYF	TGTGCAAGTCGCTTAGGGGGCCCCAGCACAGATACGCAGTATTTT
once	TRBV4-1	TRBJ2-7	-	CASSQVDRGAGGYEQYF	TGCGCCAGCAGCCAAGTCGACAGGGGGGCGGGAGGATACGAGCAGTACTTC
-	TRBV15	TRBJ2-5	TRBD2	CATSSGTSGIETQYF	TGTGCCACCAGCTCCGGGACTAGCGGGATCGAGACCCAGTACTTC
once	TRBV5-6	TRBJ2-5	-	CASSLYGFQETQYF	TGTGCCAGCAGCTTATACGGGTTCCAAGAGACCCAGTACTTC
-	TRBV12-5	TRBJ2-7	TRBD1	CASGFGQAYEQYF	TGTGCTAGTGGTTTCGGACAGGCCTACGAGCAGTACTTC
-	TRBV7-2	TRBJ2-1	-	CASTIQGGQFF	TGTGCCTCCACGATTCAGGGGGGGCAGTTCTTC
-	TRBV7-6	TRBJ2-3	-	CASSSRLEDTQYF	TGTGCCAGCAGCTCGCGACTGGAAGATACGCAGTATTTT
-	TRBV27	TRBJ2-1	-	CASSPEGIKSSYNEQFF	TGTGCCAGCAGTCCCGAGGGAATTAAGAGCTCCTACAATGAGCAGTTCTTC
-	TRBV4-3	TRBJ2-5	-	CASSQVPGGETQYF	TGCGCCAGCAGCCAAGTTCCAGGCGGGGAGACCCAGTACTTC
-	TRBV19	TRBJ2-7	-	CASSTLPGQSPYEQYF	TGTGCCAGTAGTACCCTCCCCGGACAGAGCCCCTACGAGCAGTACTTC
-	TRBV7-9	TRBJ2-7	-	CASSGPGSPSYEQYF	TGTGCCAGCAGCGGGCCGGGATCCCCCTCCTACGAGCAGTACTTC
-	TRBV19	TRBJ2-6	TRBD1	CASSIRTGTTGANVLTF	TGTGCCAGTAGTATTCGGACAGGTACGACTGGGGCCAACGTCCTGACTTTC
-	TRBV5-6	TRBJ1-2	-	CASSLSPNTGRGYTF	TGTGCCAGCAGCTTGTCTCCGAATACAGGGCGTGGCTACACCTTC
-	TRBV28	TRBJ1-1	-	CASSFQGRAEAFF	TGTGCCAGCAGTTTTCAGGGTAGGGCTGAAGCTTTCTTT
-	TRBV25-1	TRBJ2-7	TRBD1	CASTGTGSNEQYF	TGTGCCAGTACCGGGACAGGGAGCAACGAGCAGTACTTC
-	TRBV4-1	TRBJ2-2	TRBD1	CASSHQTGEGGELFF	TGCGCCAGCAGCCACCAAACAGGGGAAGGCGGGGAGCTGTTTTTT
-	TRBV7-8	TRBJ2-7	TRBD1	CASAWTGSYEQYF	TGTGCCAGCGCCTGGACAGGGTCCTACGAGCAGTACTTC
-	TRBV4-1	TRBJ2-7	TRBD2	CASSPRTSGTYEQYF	TGCGCCAGCAGCCCCCGGACTAGCGGAACCTACGAGCAGTACTTC
-	TRBV5-8	TRBJ2-1	-	CASSLPGIDHNEQFF	TGTGCCAGCAGCTTGCCGGGAATCGACCACAATGAGCAGTTCTTC
once	TRBV5-1	TRBJ1-3	-	CASSLGQVLSGNTIYF	TGCGCCAGCAGCTTGGGTCAGGTCCTCTCTGGAAACACCATATATTTT
-	TRBV2	TRBJ2-7	TRBD2	CASRTSGLYEQYF	TGTGCCAGTAGGACTAGCGGGCTCTACGAGCAGTACTTC
-	TRBV6-5	TRBJ2-7	-	CASSYRAERVKVEQYF	TGTGCCAGCAGTTACCGAGCTGAGCGGGTGAAGGTTGAGCAGTACTTC
-	TRBV30	TRBJ2-1	TRBD2	CASGATYNEQFF	TGTGCCAGCGGGGCGACCTACAATGAGCAGTTCTTC
few	TRBV29-1	TRBJ2-1	-	CSVGGRGNEQFF	TGCAGCGTGGGGGGTCGGGGCAATGAGCAGTTCTTC
-	TRBV6-4	TRBJ2-1	-	CASSVVGESPYNEQFF	TGTGCCAGCAGTGTGGTGGGAGAGAGCCCTTACAATGAGCAGTTCTTC
-	TRBV15	TRBJ2-1	-	CATSRYPVDYNEQFF	TGTGCCACCAGCAGGTACCCCGTAGATTACAATGAGCAGTTCTTC
-	TRBV10-3	TRBJ2-3	-	CAISGSSTVKTDTQYF	TGTGCCATCAGTGGGTCATCGACAGTCAAGACAGATACGCAGTATTTT
-	TRBV6-1	TRBJ2-3	-	CASSDPGLSTDTQYF	TGTGCCAGCAGTGATCCGGGACTTAGCACAGATACGCAGTATTTT
-	TRBV7-9	TRBJ2-1	-	CASSGSGYNEQFF	TGTGCCAGCAGCGGAAGCGGATACAATGAGCAGTTCTTC
-	TRBV21-1	TRBJ2-1	-	CASSSTGGGIINYNEQFF	TGTGCCAGCAGCTCTACAGGGGGAGGGATTATAAACTACAATGAGCAGTTCTTC
-	TRBV7-3	TRBJ2-1	-	CASSATGSSYNEQFF	TGTGCCAGCAGCGCGACGGGGAGCTCCTACAATGAGCAGTTCTTC
-	TRBV7-3	TRBJ2-7	TRBD1	CASSIGTDNEQYF	TGTGCCAGCAGCATAGGGACAGACAACGAGCAGTACTTC
few	TRBV5-1	TRBJ2-7	TRBD2	CASGAGDAGEQYF	TGCGCCAGCGGCGCGGGAGACGCGGGCGAGCAGTACTTC
-	TRBV25-1	TRBJ2-6	-	CASGTNVPGANVLTF	TGTGCCAGCGGGACAAATGTCCCTGGGGCCAACGTCCTGACTTTC
-	TRBV2	TRBJ2-7	-	CASTEFGGFLEQYF	TGTGCCAGCACTGAATTTGGTGGCTTTTTGGAGCAGTACTTC
-	TRBV18	TRBJ2-3	-	CASSPPGFTDTQYF	TGTGCCAGCTCACCACCGGGCTTCACAGATACGCAGTATTTT
-	TRBV28	TRBJ1-1	-	CARRRDTEMNTEAFF	TGTGCCAGAAGACGGGACACAGAAATGAACACTGAAGCTTTCTTT
-	TRBV2	TRBJ1-1	-	CASSLAGNTEAFF	TGTGCCAGCTCCCTGGCGGGGAACACTGAAGCTTTCTTT
-	TRBV5-4	TRBJ1-1	TRBD1	CASSGQGRVTEAFF	TGTGCCAGCAGCGGACAGGGGAGAGTCACTGAAGCTTTCTTT
once	TRBV6-1	TRBJ2-7	-	CASSNRGTEQYF	TGTGCCAGCAGTAATAGGGGGACGGAGCAGTACTTC
-	TRBV5-4	TRBJ1-2	-	CASSLVPDSNYGYTF	TGTGCCAGCAGCTTGGTTCCAGACTCTAACTATGGCTACACCTTC
-	TRBV29-1	TRBJ2-7	-	CSVEPITRGEQYF	TGCAGCGTTGAACCAATTACCCGGGGCGAGCAGTACTTC